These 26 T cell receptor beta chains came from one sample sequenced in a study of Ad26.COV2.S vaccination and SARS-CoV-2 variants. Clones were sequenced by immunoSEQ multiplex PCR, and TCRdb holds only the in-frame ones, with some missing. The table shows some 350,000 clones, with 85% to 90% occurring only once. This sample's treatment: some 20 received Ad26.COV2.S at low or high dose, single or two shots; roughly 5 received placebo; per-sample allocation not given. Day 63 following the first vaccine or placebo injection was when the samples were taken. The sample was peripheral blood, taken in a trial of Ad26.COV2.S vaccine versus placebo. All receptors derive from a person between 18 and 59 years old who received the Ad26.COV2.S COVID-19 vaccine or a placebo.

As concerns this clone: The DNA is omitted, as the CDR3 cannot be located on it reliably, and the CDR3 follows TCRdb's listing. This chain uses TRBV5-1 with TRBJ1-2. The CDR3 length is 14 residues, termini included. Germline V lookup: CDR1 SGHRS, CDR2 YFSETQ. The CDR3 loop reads CASSFGEGPYGYTF.

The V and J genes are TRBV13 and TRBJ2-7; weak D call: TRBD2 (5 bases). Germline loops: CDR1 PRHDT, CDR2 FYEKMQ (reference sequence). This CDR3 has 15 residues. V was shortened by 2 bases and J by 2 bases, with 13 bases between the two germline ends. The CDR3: CASSLMDSGTYEQYF. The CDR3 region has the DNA TGTGCCAGCAGCTTAATGGACTCCGGAACCTACGAGCAGTACTTC.

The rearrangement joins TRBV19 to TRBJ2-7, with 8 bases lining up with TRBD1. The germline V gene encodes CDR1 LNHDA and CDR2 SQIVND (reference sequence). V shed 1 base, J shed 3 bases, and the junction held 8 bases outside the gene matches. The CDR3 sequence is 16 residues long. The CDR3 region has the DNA TGTGCCAGTAGTATAGTTGGGACAGGCGTTCTCTACGAGCAGTACTTC. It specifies CASSIVGTGVLYEQYF. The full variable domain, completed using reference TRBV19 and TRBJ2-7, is DGGITQSPKYLFRKEGQNVTLSCEQNLNHDAMYWYRQDPGQGLRLIYYSQIVNDFQKGDIAEGYSVSREKKESFPLTVTSAQKNPTAFYLCASSIVGTGVLYEQYFGPGTRLTVT.

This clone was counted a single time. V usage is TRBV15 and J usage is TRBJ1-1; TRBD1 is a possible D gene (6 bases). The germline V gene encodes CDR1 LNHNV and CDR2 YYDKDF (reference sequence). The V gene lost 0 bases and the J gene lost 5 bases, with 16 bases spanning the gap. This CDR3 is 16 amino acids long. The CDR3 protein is CATSRDLGQKGTEAFF. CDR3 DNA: TGTGCCACCAGCAGAGATTTGGGACAAAAGGGGACTGAAGCTTTCTTT.

As DNA, the CDR3 is TGTGCCAGCAGTTATGGGGAGACCTATGGCTACACCTTC. It codes for CASSYGETYGYTF. V gene TRBV6-2 or TRBV6-3 combines with J gene TRBJ1-2; D gene uncertain. The CDR3 runs to 13 residues. Trimming removed 3 bases from V and 4 bases from J, with 9 bases in between. Germline loops: CDR1 MNHEY, CDR2 SVGEGT.

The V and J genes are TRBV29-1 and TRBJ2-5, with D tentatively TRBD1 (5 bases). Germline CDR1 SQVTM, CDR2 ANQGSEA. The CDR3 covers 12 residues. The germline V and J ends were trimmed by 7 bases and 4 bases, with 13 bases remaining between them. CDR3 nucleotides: TGCAGCGCGGGTCGGCAGGGAGAGACCCAGTACTTC. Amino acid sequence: CSAGRQGETQYF.

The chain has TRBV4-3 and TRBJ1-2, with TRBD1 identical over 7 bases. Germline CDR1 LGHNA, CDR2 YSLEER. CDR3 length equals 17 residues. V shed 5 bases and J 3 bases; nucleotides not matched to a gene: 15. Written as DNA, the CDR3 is TGCGCCAGCAGCTTACGACAGGGACCGTACCTTCACTATGGCTACACCTTC. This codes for CASSLRQGPYLHYGYTF.

The CDR3 DNA reads TGTGCCAGCAGCCCCACGCGGGTACCCTATGGCTACACCTTC. Encoded protein: CASSPTRVPYGYTF. The chain joins TRBV3-1 (or the pseudogene TRBV3-2) to TRBJ1-2, with D uncertain. Deletions cut 4 bases from V and 4 bases from J, with 13 bases between. The CDR3 spans 14 residues. Germline lookup yields CDR1 LGHDT and CDR2 YNNKEL (reference sequence).

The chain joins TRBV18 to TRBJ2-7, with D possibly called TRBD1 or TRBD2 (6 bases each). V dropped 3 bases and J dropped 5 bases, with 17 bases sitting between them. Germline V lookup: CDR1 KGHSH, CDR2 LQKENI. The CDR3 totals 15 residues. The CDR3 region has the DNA TGTGCCAGCTCACCGCCGGGACCAGGGGAGGACGAGCAGTACTTC. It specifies CASSPPGPGEDEQYF. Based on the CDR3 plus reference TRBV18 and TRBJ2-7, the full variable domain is NAGVMQNPRHLVRRRGQEARLRCSPMKGHSHVYWYRQLPEEGLKFMVYLQKENIIDESGMPKERFSAEFPKEGPSILRIQQVVRGDSAAYFCASSPPGPGEDEQYFGPGTRLTVT.

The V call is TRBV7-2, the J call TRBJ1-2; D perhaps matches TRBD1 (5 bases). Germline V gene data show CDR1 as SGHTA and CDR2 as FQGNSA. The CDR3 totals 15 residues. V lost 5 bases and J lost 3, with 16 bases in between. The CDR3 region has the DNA TGTGCCAGCAGCCCCGTCGGGACCCCGGACTATGGCTACACCTTC. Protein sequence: CASSPVGTPDYGYTF.

The CDR3 loop is CASSLGLAGEGEQFF. DNA for the CDR3: TGTGCCAGCAGCTTAGGACTAGCGGGGGAGGGTGAGCAGTTCTTC. This chain connects TRBV11-2 to TRBJ2-1, with TRBD2 matching over 12 bases. The V segment lost 1 base and the J segment 9 bases; nucleotides outside the gene matches: 4. Germline V gene data show CDR1 as SGHAT and CDR2 as FQNNGV. This CDR3 region has 15 residues.

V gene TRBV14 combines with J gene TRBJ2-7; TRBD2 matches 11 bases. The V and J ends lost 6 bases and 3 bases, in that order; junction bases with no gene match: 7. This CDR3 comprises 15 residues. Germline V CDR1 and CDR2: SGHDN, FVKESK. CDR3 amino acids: CASRPSGGPVYEQYF. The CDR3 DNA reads TGTGCCAGCAGACCTAGCGGGGGGCCAGTCTACGAGCAGTACTTC.

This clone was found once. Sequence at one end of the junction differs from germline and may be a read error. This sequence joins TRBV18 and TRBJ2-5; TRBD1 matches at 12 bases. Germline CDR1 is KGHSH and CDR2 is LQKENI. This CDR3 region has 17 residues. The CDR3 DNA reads TGTGCCAGCTCACCGACGTCCGGGACAGGGGGCCAAAAGACCCAGTACTTC. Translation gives CASSPTSGTGGQKTQYF. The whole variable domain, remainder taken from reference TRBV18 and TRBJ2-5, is NAGVMQNPRHLVRRRGQEARLRCSPMKGHSHVYWYRQLPEEGLKFMVYLQKENIIDESGMPKERFSAEFPKEGPSILRIQQVVRGDSAAYFCASSPTSGTGGQKTQYFGPGTRLLVL.

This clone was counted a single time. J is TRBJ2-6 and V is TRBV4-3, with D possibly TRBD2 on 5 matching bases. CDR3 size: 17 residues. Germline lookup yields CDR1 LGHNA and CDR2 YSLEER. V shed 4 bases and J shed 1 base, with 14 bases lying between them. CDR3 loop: CASSPVPGSSGANVLTF. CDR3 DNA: TGCGCCAGCAGCCCCGTTCCGGGGTCATCTGGGGCCAACGTCCTGACTTTC.

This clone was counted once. CDR3 sequence reads: CASSVAGGGNTIYF. Here the CDR3 DNA reads TGTGCCAGCAGCGTCGCTGGAGGGGGGAACACCATATATTTT. This chain connects TRBV9 to TRBJ1-3; D is possibly TRBD1 (6 bases). The V gene's germline CDR1 is SGDLS and CDR2 YYNGEE. The CDR3 sequence is 14 residues long. V dropped 2 bases and J dropped 7 bases, with 13 bases sitting between them. The variable domain in full, with the rest retrieved from reference TRBV9 and TRBJ1-3, is DSGVTQTPKHLITATGQRVTLRCSPRSGDLSVYWYQQSLDQGLQFLIQYYNGEERAKGNILERFSAQQFPDLHSELNLSSLELGDSALYFCASSVAGGGNTIYFGEGSWLTVV.

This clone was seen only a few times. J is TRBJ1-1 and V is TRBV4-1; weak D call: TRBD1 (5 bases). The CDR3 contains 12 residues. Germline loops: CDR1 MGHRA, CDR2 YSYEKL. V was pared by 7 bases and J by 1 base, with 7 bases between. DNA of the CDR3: TGCGCCAGCAACCAGGGGAACACTGAAGCTTTCTTT. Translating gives CASNQGNTEAFF.

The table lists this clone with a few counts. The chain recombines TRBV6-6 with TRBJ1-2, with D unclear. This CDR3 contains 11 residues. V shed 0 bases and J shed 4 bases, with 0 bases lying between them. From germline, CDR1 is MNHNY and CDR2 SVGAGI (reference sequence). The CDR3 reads CASSYSYGYTF. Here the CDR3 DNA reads TGTGCCAGCAGTTACTCCTATGGCTACACCTTC.

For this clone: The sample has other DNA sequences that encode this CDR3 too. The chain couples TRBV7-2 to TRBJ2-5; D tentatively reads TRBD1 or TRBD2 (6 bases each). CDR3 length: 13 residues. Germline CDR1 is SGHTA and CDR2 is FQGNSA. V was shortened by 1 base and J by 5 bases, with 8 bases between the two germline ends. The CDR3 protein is CASSLGGGETQYF. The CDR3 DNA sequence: TGTGCCAGCAGCTTAGGAGGGGGGGAGACCCAGTACTTC.

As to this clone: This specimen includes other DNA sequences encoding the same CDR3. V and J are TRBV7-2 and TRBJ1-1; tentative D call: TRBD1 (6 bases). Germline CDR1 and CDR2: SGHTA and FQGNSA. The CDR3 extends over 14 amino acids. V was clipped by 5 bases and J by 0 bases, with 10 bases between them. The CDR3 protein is CASSRGGMNTEAFF. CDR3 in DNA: TGTGCCAGCAGCCGGGGGGGCATGAACACTGAAGCTTTCTTT.

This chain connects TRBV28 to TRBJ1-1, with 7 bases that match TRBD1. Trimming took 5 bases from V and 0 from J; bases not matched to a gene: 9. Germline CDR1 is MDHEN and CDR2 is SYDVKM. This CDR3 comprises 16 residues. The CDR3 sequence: CASSTTGRSMNTEAFF. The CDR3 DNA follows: TGTGCCAGCAGTACGACAGGGAGGAGTATGAACACTGAAGCTTTCTTT.

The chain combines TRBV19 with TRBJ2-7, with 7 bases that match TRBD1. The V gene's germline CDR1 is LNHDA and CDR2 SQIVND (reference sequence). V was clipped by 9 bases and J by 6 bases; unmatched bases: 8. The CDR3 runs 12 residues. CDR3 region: CARRQGASEQYF. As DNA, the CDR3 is TGTGCCAGAAGACAGGGAGCATCCGAGCAGTACTTC. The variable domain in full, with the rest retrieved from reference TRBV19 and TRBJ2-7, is DGGITQSPKYLFRKEGQNVTLSCEQNLNHDAMYWYRQDPGQGLRLIYYSQIVNDFQKGDIAEGYSVSREKKESFPLTVTSAQKNPTAFYLCARRQGASEQYFGPGTRLTVT.

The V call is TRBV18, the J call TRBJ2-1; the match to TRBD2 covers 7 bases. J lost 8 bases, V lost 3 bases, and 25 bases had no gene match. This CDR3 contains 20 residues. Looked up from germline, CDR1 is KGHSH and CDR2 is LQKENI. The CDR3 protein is CASSPVDFAGRVAMLDEQFF. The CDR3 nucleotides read TGTGCCAGCTCACCGGTTGATTTCGCGGGGAGGGTGGCTATGTTGGATGAGCAGTTCTTC.

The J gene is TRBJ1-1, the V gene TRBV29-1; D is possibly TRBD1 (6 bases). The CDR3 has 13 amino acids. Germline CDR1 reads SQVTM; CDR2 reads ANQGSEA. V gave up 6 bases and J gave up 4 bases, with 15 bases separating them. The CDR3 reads CSVEQGTSTEAFF. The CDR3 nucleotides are TGCAGCGTAGAACAGGGAACTTCCACTGAAGCTTTCTTT.

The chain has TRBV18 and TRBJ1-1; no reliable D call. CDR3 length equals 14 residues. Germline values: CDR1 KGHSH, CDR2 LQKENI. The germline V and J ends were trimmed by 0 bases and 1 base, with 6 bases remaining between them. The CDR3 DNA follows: TGTGCCAGCTCACCACCCCGGGGGAACACTGAAGCTTTCTTT. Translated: CASSPPRGNTEAFF.

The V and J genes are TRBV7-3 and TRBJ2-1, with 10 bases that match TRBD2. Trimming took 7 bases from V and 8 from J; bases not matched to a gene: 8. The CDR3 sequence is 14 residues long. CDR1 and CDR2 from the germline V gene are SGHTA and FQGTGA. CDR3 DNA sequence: TGTGCCAGCACAATCTCCGGGACTAGCGATGAGCAGTTCTTC. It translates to CASTISGTSDEQFF. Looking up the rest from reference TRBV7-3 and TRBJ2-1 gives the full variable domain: GAGVSQTPSNKVTEKGKYVELRCDPISGHTALYWYRQSLGQGPEFLIYFQGTGAADDSGLPNDRFFAVRPEGSVSTLKIQRTERGDSAVYLCASTISGTSDEQFFGPGTRLTVL.

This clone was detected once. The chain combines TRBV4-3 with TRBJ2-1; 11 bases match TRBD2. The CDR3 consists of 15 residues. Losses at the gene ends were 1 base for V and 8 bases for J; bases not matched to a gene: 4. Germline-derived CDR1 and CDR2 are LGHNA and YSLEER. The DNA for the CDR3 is TGCGCCAGCAGCCAAGGAACTAGCGGGGGCGATGAGCAGTTCTTC. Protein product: CASSQGTSGGDEQFF.